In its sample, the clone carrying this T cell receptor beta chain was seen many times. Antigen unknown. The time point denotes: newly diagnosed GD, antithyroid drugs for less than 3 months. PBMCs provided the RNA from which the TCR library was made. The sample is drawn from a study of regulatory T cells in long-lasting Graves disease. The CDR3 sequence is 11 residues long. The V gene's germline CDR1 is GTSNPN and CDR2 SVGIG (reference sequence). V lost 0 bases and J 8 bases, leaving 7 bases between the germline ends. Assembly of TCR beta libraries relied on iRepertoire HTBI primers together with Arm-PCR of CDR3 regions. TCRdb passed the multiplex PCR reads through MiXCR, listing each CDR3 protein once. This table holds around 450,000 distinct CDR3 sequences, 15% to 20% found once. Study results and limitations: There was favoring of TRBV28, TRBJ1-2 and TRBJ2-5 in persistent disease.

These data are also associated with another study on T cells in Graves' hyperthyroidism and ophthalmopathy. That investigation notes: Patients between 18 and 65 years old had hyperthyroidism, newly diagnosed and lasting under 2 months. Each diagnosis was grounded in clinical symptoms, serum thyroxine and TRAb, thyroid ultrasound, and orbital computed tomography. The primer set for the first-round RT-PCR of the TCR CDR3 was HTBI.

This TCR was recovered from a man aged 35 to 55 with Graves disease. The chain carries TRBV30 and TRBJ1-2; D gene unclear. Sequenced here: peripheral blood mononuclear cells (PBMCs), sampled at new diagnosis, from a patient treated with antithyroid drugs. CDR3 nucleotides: TGTGCCTGGAGTGTTATGGGAGGCTACACCTTC. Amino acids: CAWSVMGGYTF.